Each of the 30 T cell receptor beta chains below was sequenced from the same sample in a study of cytomegalovirus exposure and HLA in healthy donors (dated by TCRdb to the late 2010s). The library was prepared using the immunoSEQ multiplex PCR assay. The multiplex PCR relied on a mix of 60 forward primers for TCR Vbeta segments and 13 reverse primers for TCR Jbeta segments. Imported from immuneACCESS, the table was reduced by TCRdb to in-frame sequences with V and J called. These copies leave out some clones; in studies compared against another copy, an unresolved V gene accounts for under half, and the cause of the remainder is not known. The sample table records roughly 73,000 clones. The ten largest clonotypes hold 6.5% to 8.5% of the sample. Sequencing was done on a sample of PBMCs. The receptors were sampled from a female donor in good health and CMV-seropositive.

The chain links TRBV19 to TRBJ1-1; D not certain. Germline CDR1 and CDR2: LNHDA and SQIVND (reference sequence). The CDR3 spans 13 residues. V gave up 7 bases and J gave up 2 bases, with 11 bases separating them. The CDR3, as DNA: TGTGCCAGTACCCTTTTTATTAACACTGAAGCTTTCTTT. Translated, it gives CASTLFINTEAFF.

The rearrangement links TRBV15 to TRBJ2-3; 7 bases are a match to TRBD2. Looked up from germline, CDR1 is LNHNV and CDR2 is YYDKDF (reference sequence). Trimming at V came to 0 bases and at J to 2 bases, leaving 11 bases not matched to a gene. The length of the CDR3 is 18 residues. The CDR3 coding sequence is TGTGCCACCAGCAGAGATTGGGGTAGTAGCGGGCTCACAGATACGCAGTATTTT. It codes for CATSRDWGSSGLTDTQYF.

The DNA for the CDR3 is TGTGCCAGCTCACCCCTACCAGGTCGGTCCGACACCGGGGAGCTGTTTTTT. Protein product: CASSPLPGRSDTGELFF. The rearrangement uses TRBV18 and TRBJ2-2; D unclear. Deletions cut 3 bases from V and 3 bases from J, with 17 bases between. Germline V gene lookup returns CDR1 KGHSH and CDR2 LQKENI. This CDR3 spans 17 amino acids.

The chain is built from TRBV19 and TRBJ2-2, with TRBD1 as a possible D gene (6 bases). The ends were cut back, 7 bases at V and 5 bases at J, with 17 bases in the middle. CDR1 and CDR2 (germline): LNHDA, SQIVND (reference sequence). CDR3 size: 15 residues. CDR3 nucleotides: TGTGCCAGTACCTTTAGACAGGCGGAGACCGGGGAGCTGTTTTTT. It translates to CASTFRQAETGELFF.

The rearrangement uses TRBV19 and TRBJ1-1, with a possible D match to TRBD1 (6 bases). CDR3 length: 17 residues. Looked up from germline, CDR1 is LNHDA and CDR2 is SQIVND (reference sequence). V was clipped by 3 bases and J by 2 bases, with 19 bases between them. CDR3 sequence (DNA): TGTGCCAGTAGTATGGCACACGGACAGAACCTTAACACTGAAGCTTTCTTT. This sequence encodes CASSMAHGQNLNTEAFF.

V is TRBV5-1 and J is TRBJ2-5; D remains ambiguous. Germline V gene sequence: CDR1 SGHRS, CDR2 YFSETQ. The CDR3 totals 12 residues. With 2 bases removed from V and 2 bases from J, the gap between germline ends came to 4 bases. The CDR3 is CASSLQQETQYF. In nucleotides, the CDR3 is TGCGCCAGCAGCTTACAACAAGAGACCCAGTACTTC.

V gene TRBV28 combines with J gene TRBJ2-7; D not resolved. This CDR3 has 13 amino acids. The germline gives CDR1 MDHEN, CDR2 SYDVKM. V lost 3 bases, J lost 7 bases, and 13 bases lay in between. CDR3 residues: CASSFIPVDEQYF. CDR3 DNA: TGTGCCAGCAGTTTTATCCCCGTAGATGAGCAGTACTTC.

The chain joins TRBV19 to TRBJ1-1; 7 bases are shared with TRBD1. CDR1 and CDR2 (germline): LNHDA, SQIVND (reference sequence). This CDR3 has 14 amino acids. V shed 4 bases, J shed 6 bases, and the junction held 8 bases outside the gene matches. The CDR3 coding sequence is TGTGCCAGTAGTACGAACAGGGGATCCCCTGAAGCTTTCTTT. Translation: CASSTNRGSPEAFF.

The gene calls are TRBV27 and TRBJ2-3; D is unresolved. V dropped 2 bases and J dropped 2 bases, with 11 bases sitting between them. Germline lookup yields CDR1 MNHEY and CDR2 SMNVEV (reference sequence). The CDR3 is 15 residues long. CDR3 in amino acids: CASSLVGDDTDTQYF. The DNA for the CDR3 is TGTGCCAGCAGTTTAGTAGGAGACGACACAGATACGCAGTATTTT.

The chain combines TRBV9 with TRBJ2-2, with D unresolved. Germline V gene sequence: CDR1 SGDLS, CDR2 YYNGEE. The CDR3 extends over 13 amino acids. Between the trimmed V and J ends, which lost 0 bases and 4 bases, there was a span of 4 bases. The CDR3, as DNA: TGTGCCAGCAGCGTAGGAGGCACCGGGGAGCTGTTTTTT. This translates into CASSVGGTGELFF.

V is TRBV10-3 and J is TRBJ2-1, with 8 bases aligning to TRBD2. J was trimmed by 10 bases and V by 2 bases; bases with no gene match: 4. The CDR3 spans 13 residues. Germline V gene data show CDR1 as ENHRY and CDR2 as SYGVKD. The CDR3 here is CAISEITSGEQFF. CDR3 bases: TGTGCCATCAGTGAGATAACTAGCGGAGAGCAGTTCTTC.

The chain has TRBV5-5 and TRBJ1-3; D gene unclear. Looked up from germline, CDR1 is SGHKS and CDR2 is YYEKEE (reference sequence). The V end lost 4 bases, the J end lost 5 bases, and 13 bases lay between the germline ends. The CDR3 spans 14 residues. The CDR3 nucleotides read TGTGCCAGCAGCCTGGATCCGAGTAGAAACACCATATATTTT. Its protein product is CASSLDPSRNTIYF. The whole variable domain, remainder taken from reference TRBV5-5 and TRBJ1-3, is DAGVTQSPTHLIKTRGQQVTLRCSPISGHKSVSWYQQVLGQGPQFIFQYYEKEERGRGNFPDRFSARQFPNYSSELNVNALLLGDSALYLCASSLDPSRNTIYFGEGSWLTVV.

The J gene is TRBJ2-3, the V gene TRBV7-2; D is unresolved. This CDR3 has 14 amino acids. CDR1 SGHTA and CDR2 FQGNSA come from the germline V gene. V lost 0 bases to trimming and J lost 5 bases, with 9 bases between them. The chain's CDR3 is CASSLAYPKDTQYF. The CDR3 nucleotides are TGTGCCAGCAGCTTAGCCTACCCGAAAGATACGCAGTATTTT.

The CDR3 region is CASSSPWTGRETQYF. The CDR3 coding sequence is TGTGCCAGCAGCTCCCCTTGGACAGGGAGGGAGACCCAGTACTTC. V is TRBV28 and J is TRBJ2-5; 8 nucleotides align to TRBD1. Germline V gives CDR1 MDHEN, CDR2 SYDVKM. The CDR3 runs to 15 residues. Germline trimming cut 6 bases from V and 5 bases from J; bases unmatched to any gene: 11. Combining the CDR3 with reference TRBV28 and TRBJ2-5 gives the whole variable domain DVKVTQSSRYLVKRTGEKVFLECVQDMDHENMFWYRQDPGLGLRLIYFSYDVKMKEKGDIPEGYSVSREKKERFSLILESASTNQTSMYLCASSSPWTGRETQYFGPGTRLLVL.

The rearrangement joins TRBV5-4 to TRBJ2-7; tentatively, D is TRBD2 (7 bases). The CDR3 spans 14 residues. The V end lost 5 bases, the J end lost 6 bases, and 18 bases lay between the germline ends. The germline V gene encodes CDR1 SGHNT and CDR2 YYREEE (reference sequence). The CDR3 coding sequence is TGTGCCAGCAGTCGAGGGGGGGGAGTAGCCGAGCAGTACTTC. Its translation is CASSRGGGVAEQYF.

The chain employs TRBV6-1 and TRBJ1-3; the D gene is possibly TRBD1 (5 bases). CDR1 and CDR2 (germline): MNHNS, SASEGT. The CDR3 runs 15 residues. The ends were cut back, 6 bases at V and 2 bases at J, with 14 bases in the middle. CDR3 amino acids: CASSSRGGTGNTIYF. Written as DNA, the CDR3 is TGTGCCAGCAGCTCTCGGGGGGGGACTGGAAACACCATATATTTT.

The genes are TRBV9 and TRBJ1-3, with D possibly TRBD1 on 5 matching bases. Germline assignment: CDR1 SGDLS and CDR2 YYNGEE. This CDR3 contains 15 residues. Trimming took off 2 bases at V and 0 bases at J, with 9 bases between the two ends. The CDR3 coding sequence is TGTGCCAGCAGCGTCGACAGAGGCTCTGGAAACACCATATATTTT. Amino acids: CASSVDRGSGNTIYF.

CDR3 bases: TGTGCCAGCAGCCCTAGTGGGGGCAGGGGGGCCAACGTCCTGACTTTC. It yields the protein CASSPSGGRGANVLTF. This rearrangement joins TRBV9 to TRBJ2-6, with D possibly matching TRBD1 (6 bases). The CDR3 runs 16 residues. V was cut by 4 bases and J by 4 bases, with 15 bases left in between. Looked up from germline, CDR1 is SGDLS and CDR2 is YYNGEE. Full variable domain (rest looked up from reference TRBV9 and TRBJ2-6): DSGVTQTPKHLITATGQRVTLRCSPRSGDLSVYWYQQSLDQGLQFLIQYYNGEERAKGNILERFSAQQFPDLHSELNLSSLELGDSALYFCASSPSGGRGANVLTFGAGSRLTVL.

The V call is TRBV29-1, the J call TRBJ2-4; a possible D gene is TRBD1 (6 bases). This CDR3 region has 11 residues. Germline V gives CDR1 SQVTM, CDR2 ANQGSEA. V was shortened by 1 base and J by 11 bases, with 9 bases between the two germline ends. The CDR3 here is CSVEVAGVQYF. DNA for the CDR3: TGCAGCGTTGAAGTCGCAGGGGTTCAGTACTTC.

The chain is built from TRBV4-1 and TRBJ2-7; 8 positions agree with TRBD2. Per the germline V gene, CDR1 is MGHRA and CDR2 is YSYEKL. This CDR3 comprises 18 residues. V lost 3 bases, J lost 1 base, and 14 bases stayed unmatched. The CDR3 DNA follows: TGCGCCAGCAGCCATGCTGGACTAGCCGGCGGGGGGTCCTACGAGCAGTACTTC. This codes for CASSHAGLAGGGSYEQYF.

This sequence joins TRBV11-3 and TRBJ2-7, with 7 bases that match TRBD1. This CDR3 has 14 residues. CDR1 and CDR2 from the germline V gene are SGHNT and YENEEA. Trimming cost V 4 bases and J 6 bases; bases outside gene matches: 9. The CDR3 region has the DNA TGTGCCAGCAGCTCGATGACAGGGATCTGCGAGCAGTACTTC. This translates into CASSSMTGICEQYF.

This chain uses TRBV6-5 with TRBJ1-1; the D is unclear. The CDR3 runs to 13 residues. CDR1 is MNHEY and CDR2 is SVGAGI in the germline V gene. Trimming took off 0 bases at V and 6 bases at J, with 8 bases between the two ends. In DNA form, the CDR3 reads TGTGCCAGCAGTTACTCCGGGTGGTCTGAAGCTTTCTTT. This sequence encodes CASSYSGWSEAFF.

J is TRBJ1-4 and V is TRBV18, with D possibly TRBD1 on 6 matching bases. The V gene lost 0 bases and the J gene lost 5 bases, with 10 bases spanning the gap. The CDR3 is made up of 15 amino acids. The germline V gene encodes CDR1 KGHSH and CDR2 LQKENI. The CDR3 region has the DNA TGTGCCAGCTCACCACCGGCAGGGGTGAATGAAAAACTGTTTTTT. Translation: CASSPPAGVNEKLFF.

The V gene is TRBV27, the J gene TRBJ1-5; TRBD1 aligns across 7 bases. Per the germline V gene, CDR1 is MNHEY and CDR2 is SMNVEV (reference sequence). The CDR3 has 16 amino acids. V dropped 2 bases and J dropped 4; count of bases not matched to a gene: 8. The CDR3 is CASSLGRGYSNQPQHF. CDR3 nucleotides: TGTGCCAGCAGTTTAGGCAGGGGGTATTCAAATCAGCCCCAGCATTTT.

The genes are TRBV7-2 and TRBJ2-7; D gene unclear. Trimming cost V 5 bases and J 1 base, with 3 bases left between them. In germline, CDR1 is SGHTA, CDR2 FQGNSA. CDR3 length equals 11 residues. The CDR3 sequence is CASSASYEQYF. For the CDR3, the DNA is TGTGCCAGCAGCGCGTCCTACGAGCAGTACTTC.

This chain's CDR3 is CASSQGRGGLEKLFF. CDR3 DNA: TGCGCCAGCAGCCAGGGTCGTGGGGGACTTGAAAAACTGTTTTTT. The gene calls are TRBV4-1 and TRBJ1-4, with TRBD1 as a possible D gene (5 bases). The V end lost 3 bases, the J end lost 7 bases, and 15 bases lay between the germline ends. Looked up from germline, CDR1 is MGHRA and CDR2 is YSYEKL. The CDR3 totals 15 residues.

The J gene is TRBJ1-5, the V gene TRBV28, with D hard to call. Trimming shortened V by 5 bases and J by 3 bases, and 20 bases separated the two germline ends. The CDR3 has 17 residues. Germline CDR1 is MDHEN and CDR2 is SYDVKM. The CDR3 DNA reads as TGTGCCAGCAGTAGTATAGCGACTCCCAAGCCCAATCAGCCCCAGCATTTT. This encodes CASSSIATPKPNQPQHF.

The rearrangement joins TRBV10-1 to TRBJ2-7, with D possibly being TRBD1 (6 bases). CDR3 length: 13 amino acids. Germline loops: CDR1 WNHNN, CDR2 SYGVQD (reference sequence). The V and J ends lost 5 bases and 2 bases respectively, with 10 bases between them. CDR3 protein: CASSSDRTYEQYF. CDR3 bases: TGCGCCAGCAGTTCAGACAGGACCTACGAGCAGTACTTC.

V is TRBV6-6 and J is TRBJ2-7; 7 bases are a match to TRBD1. CDR1 and CDR2 (germline): MNHNY, SVGAGI (reference sequence). The CDR3 loop spans 13 amino acids. The J segment lost 2 bases and the V segment lost 6 bases, leaving 4 bases of the junction unmatched. DNA for the CDR3: TGTGCCAGCAGACAGGGGAGCGCCTACGAGCAGTACTTC. Residues: CASRQGSAYEQYF.

The chain has TRBV19 and TRBJ2-5; maybe TRBD2 (5 bases). Germline V gene sequence: CDR1 LNHDA, CDR2 SQIVND (reference sequence). The CDR3 runs 14 residues. V dropped 3 bases and J dropped 4 bases, with 12 bases sitting between them. The DNA of the CDR3 is TGTGCCAGTAGTATGGAGGAATCCAGAGAGACCCAGTACTTC. Translated, it gives CASSMEESRETQYF.